What follows are 20 T cell receptor beta chains derived from one specimen sequenced in a study of Ad26.COV2.S vaccination and SARS-CoV-2 variants. The sample's treatment: roughly 19 received Ad26.COV2.S at low or high dose, single or two shots; about 5 received placebo; per-sample allocation not given. After the first vaccine or placebo injection, samples were drawn on day 63. Measured with immunoSEQ multiplex PCR; TCRdb has only the in-frame clones, and not every one. Of roughly 420,000 clones in the sample, more than 75% are singletons; the top ten hold less than 4.5%. The sequences come from peripheral blood, collected in a trial of Ad26.COV2.S vaccine versus placebo. These receptors were taken from a person between 18 and 60 years old who received the Ad26.COV2.S COVID-19 vaccine or a placebo.

The V and J genes are TRBV3-1 (or the pseudogene TRBV3-2) and TRBJ2-6; 8 nucleotides align to TRBD1. CDR1 is LGHDT, CDR2 YNNKEL, per germline (reference sequence). V lost 4 bases and J lost 0; bases outside the gene matches: 8. The CDR3 is made up of 18 amino acids. The CDR3 region has the DNA TGTGCCAGCAGCCTGAAGGACAGGGCTCGCTCTGGGGCCAACGTCCTGACTTTC. This gives the protein CASSLKDRARSGANVLTF.

J is TRBJ1-1 and V is TRBV28; D unclear. The germline gives CDR1 MDHEN, CDR2 SYDVKM. CDR3 size: 14 residues. V dropped 4 bases and J dropped 4 bases, with 13 bases sitting between them. The CDR3, as DNA: TGTGCCAGCAGTTGGGGTCCGTTTGGCACTGAAGCTTTCTTT. Translation gives CASSWGPFGTEAFF.

The chain joins TRBV5-1 to TRBJ1-4; D gene uncertain. This CDR3 contains 13 residues. V was shortened by 3 bases and J by 7 bases, with 10 bases between the two germline ends. Per germline, CDR1 SGHRS and CDR2 YFSETQ. The CDR3 sequence is CASSSPGSEKLFF. DNA of the CDR3: TGCGCCAGCAGCTCGCCGGGGAGTGAAAAACTGTTTTTT.

V usage is TRBV29-1 and J usage is TRBJ2-2; 10 nucleotides match TRBD2. CDR1 and CDR2 (germline): SQVTM, ANQGSEA. Trimming at V came to 6 bases and at J to 1 base, leaving 2 bases not matched to a gene. The CDR3 sequence is 14 residues long. The CDR3 protein is CSVLAGGNTGELFF. CDR3 sequence (DNA): TGCAGCGTGTTAGCGGGGGGGAACACCGGGGAGCTGTTTTTT.

The CDR3, as DNA: TGTGCCAGCAGCTATTCCGGGGAGCTGTTTTTT. It yields the protein CASSYSGELFF. The J gene is TRBJ2-2, the V gene TRBV7-6; D is ambiguous. Trimming removed 4 bases at V and 6 bases at J, with 3 bases between. The CDR3 contains 11 residues. Per the germline V gene, CDR1 is SGHVS and CDR2 is FNYEAQ.

The genes are TRBV7-2 and TRBJ1-6; the match to TRBD1 covers 8 bases. Per germline, CDR1 SGHTA and CDR2 FQGNSA. This CDR3 region has 18 residues. V trimming: 5 bases; J trimming: 5 bases; junction bases outside the gene matches: 14. The chain's CDR3 is CASSLLGDRGGHNSPLHF. CDR3 nucleotides: TGTGCCAGCAGCCTGCTCGGAGACAGGGGCGGCCATAATTCACCCCTCCACTTT.

This chain uses TRBV29-1 with TRBJ2-3; D might be TRBD1 (7 bases). The CDR3 runs 12 residues. V was shortened by 1 base and J by 15 bases, with 17 bases between the two germline ends. Germline V gene sequence: CDR1 SQVTM, CDR2 ANQGSEA. The CDR3 coding sequence is TGCAGCGTTGAAGGTGGAGGGGGCGTCGAATATTTT. Residues: CSVEGGGGVEYF.

The V call is TRBV6-5, the J call TRBJ2-7; D not resolved. V lost 5 bases and J lost 4, with 18 bases in between. Germline lookup yields CDR1 MNHEY and CDR2 SVGAGI. This CDR3 region has 15 residues. CDR3 in amino acids: CASSRHGLREYEQYF. In DNA, the CDR3 is TGTGCCAGCAGTCGCCACGGGCTTCGAGAATACGAGCAGTACTTC.

The chain recombines TRBV5-5 with TRBJ2-3; TRBD2 is a possible D gene (7 bases). Germline loops: CDR1 SGHKS, CDR2 YYEKEE (reference sequence). The V end lost 3 bases, the J end lost 2 bases, and 13 bases lay between the germline ends. This CDR3 is built from 15 residues. CDR3 in amino acids: CASSYLGGATDTQYF. CDR3 DNA: TGTGCCAGCAGCTATCTGGGGGGGGCCACAGATACGCAGTATTTT.

The J gene is TRBJ2-5, the V gene TRBV9; D is undetermined. CDR3 length: 15 amino acids. Trimming took off 2 bases at V and 3 bases at J, with 14 bases between the two ends. Germline CDR1 reads SGDLS; CDR2 reads YYNGEE. The CDR3 protein is CASSVGLTREETQYF. The CDR3 DNA reads TGTGCCAGCAGCGTGGGCTTAACGCGAGAAGAGACCCAGTACTTC.

This chain joins TRBV30 and TRBJ1-4; D gene uncertain. Trimming pared 3 bases from V and 8 bases from J, leaving 13 bases between. The CDR3 is 13 residues long. The germline V gene encodes CDR1 GTSNPN and CDR2 SVGIG (reference sequence). The CDR3 coding sequence is TGTGCCTGGAGGGACCCGGGCCGGGAAAAACTGTTTTTT. Translating gives CAWRDPGREKLFF.

The V and J genes are TRBV2 and TRBJ2-7; D is unclear. CDR1 and CDR2 from the germline V gene are SNHLY and FYNNEI. The CDR3 spans 13 residues. Trimming left V 6 bases short and J 3 bases short, with 12 bases between. The CDR3 DNA follows: TGTGCCAGCAGCCGAGGACCGATCTACGAGCAGTACTTC. Amino acids: CASSRGPIYEQYF.

The genes are TRBV6-5 and TRBJ2-3; D is unclear. The CDR3 runs 14 residues. V was clipped by 1 base and J by 6 bases, with 11 bases between them. The germline V gene encodes CDR1 MNHEY and CDR2 SVGAGI. The CDR3 spells CASSYFLGADTQYF. The CDR3 DNA sequence: TGTGCCAGCAGTTACTTCCTTGGCGCCGATACGCAGTATTTT.

The genes are TRBV11-2 and TRBJ2-5, with D unclear. V was trimmed by 0 bases and J by 7 bases, leaving 12 bases between them. The CDR3 is made up of 14 amino acids. The germline CDR1 and CDR2 sequences are SGHAT and FQNNGV. The CDR3 sequence: CASSLDQARVTQYF. In DNA, the CDR3 is TGTGCCAGCAGCTTAGATCAGGCTAGAGTGACCCAGTACTTC.

This chain joins TRBV28 and TRBJ1-5, with TRBD1 as a possible D gene (5 bases). Germline V gene sequence: CDR1 MDHEN, CDR2 SYDVKM. This CDR3 has 15 amino acids. V was clipped by 1 base and J by 7 bases, with 14 bases between them. CDR3 loop: CASSLSGRARQPQHF. CDR3 sequence (DNA): TGTGCCAGCAGTTTATCGGGACGGGCTCGCCAGCCCCAGCATTTT.

This rearrangement joins TRBV12-5 to TRBJ2-4, with 10 bases lining up with TRBD1. The CDR3 consists of 16 residues. CDR1 is LGHNT, CDR2 FRNRAP, per germline. Germline trimming cut 5 bases from V and 2 bases from J; bases unmatched to any gene: 6. The CDR3 region is CASGPGTGATKNIQYF. The CDR3 DNA follows: TGTGCTAGTGGTCCCGGGACAGGGGCAACCAAAAACATTCAGTACTTC.

The chain links TRBV6-2 or TRBV6-3 to TRBJ2-3; 8 bases match TRBD1. This CDR3 spans 15 amino acids. Germline trimming cut 5 bases from V and 0 bases from J; bases unmatched to any gene: 4. In germline, CDR1 is MNHEY, CDR2 SVGEGT. In DNA, the CDR3 is TGTGCCAGCAGTGCAGGACAGGGTAGCACAGATACGCAGTATTTT. This gives the protein CASSAGQGSTDTQYF.

The gene calls are TRBV27 and TRBJ1-2, with D possibly matching TRBD1 (5 bases). The germline V gene has CDR1 MNHEY and CDR2 SMNVEV (reference sequence). V lost 4 bases and J 8 bases, leaving 14 bases between the germline ends. The CDR3 sequence is 13 residues long. The CDR3, as DNA: TGTGCCAGCAGTTGGGGCCAGGGTGGCGGCTACACCTTC. Its protein is CASSWGQGGGYTF.

The chain is built from TRBV4-3 and TRBJ2-3; D is undetermined. The CDR3 is 15 residues long. Trimming pared 2 bases from V and 2 bases from J, leaving 11 bases between. The germline V gene has CDR1 LGHNA and CDR2 YSLEER. The CDR3 is CASSQQTSFTDTQYF. Here the CDR3 DNA reads TGCGCCAGCAGCCAACAAACGAGCTTCACAGATACGCAGTATTTT.

This clone has more than one count but fewer than ten. The rearrangement joins TRBV14 to TRBJ1-1; 7 nucleotides line up with TRBD1. Per the germline V gene, CDR1 is SGHDN and CDR2 is FVKESK. Trimming at V came to 0 bases and at J to 4 bases, leaving 5 bases not matched to a gene. CDR3 length: 15 amino acids. The CDR3 DNA reads as TGTGCCAGCAGCCAAGATCAGGGGGAATCCACTGAAGCTTTCTTT. Its translation: CASSQDQGESTEAFF.